The 4 T cell receptor beta chains below were found in one sample sequenced in a study of blood T cells in healthy people across ages. Together with a sample-barcoded 5' primer, a J-beta primer mix was included in a second PCR lasting about 7 to 12 cycles. Using its own MiXCR run on the 5' RACE reads, TCRdb lists one record per CDR3 protein. The data hold about 1,800,000 distinct CDR3 sequences, with 28% observed a single time. Sequences were obtained from blood. The source of these receptors is a woman in her 30s in good health.

This clonotype turned up a few times. J is TRBJ1-2 and V is TRBV4-3; D possibly corresponds to TRBD1 (6 bases). This CDR3 comprises 15 residues. Germline V lookup: CDR1 LGHNA, CDR2 YSLEER. Trimming cost V 1 base and J 7 bases, with 16 bases left between them. Here the CDR3 DNA reads TGCGCCAGCAGCCAAGTACAGGGCCGGCGTGGTGGCTACACCTTC. It specifies CASSQVQGRRGGYTF.

This clonotype came up many times. The V call is TRBV12-3 or TRBV12-4, the J call TRBJ2-1; D is tentatively TRBD1 or TRBD2 (5 bases each). Trimming left V 1 base short and J 14 bases short, with 9 bases between. The CDR3 runs 11 residues. The CDR3 coding sequence is TGTGCCAGCAGTTTAGGTTGGGGGAAGTTCTTC. Residues: CASSLGWGKFF.

This clonotype has just one count. The J gene is TRBJ2-1, the V gene TRBV11-2; possibly TRBD1 for D (8 bases). The CDR3 is 20 residues long. The germline V gene encodes CDR1 SGHAT and CDR2 FQNNGV. V shed 6 bases and J shed 10 bases, with 37 bases lying between them. The CDR3 reads CASSPSKPRQGTTPNAEQFF. As DNA, the CDR3 is TGTGCCAGCAGTCCTTCCAAGCCTAGACAGGGGACTACCCCTAATGCGGAGCAGTTCTTC.

In its sample, this clonotype was seen many times. The rearrangement uses TRBV11-2 and TRBJ2-3, with 7 positions matching TRBD1. V was clipped by 7 bases and J by 6 bases; unmatched bases: 10. This CDR3 has 14 amino acids. The germline V gene has CDR1 SGHAT and CDR2 FQNNGV. CDR3 in DNA: TGTGCCAGCAACCAAGACAGGGCCAGTGATACGCAGTATTTT. The encoded protein is CASNQDRASDTQYF.